This TCR beta chain stems from a study of patients with pleural tuberculosis. Trimming removed 0 bases from V and 4 bases from J; junction bases left unmatched: 6. This CDR3 is 15 amino acids long. CDR1 and CDR2 (germline): DFQATT, SNEGSKA (reference sequence). This clonotype came up many times. Each CDR3 protein is one row after TCRdb ran MiXCR on the reads. The sample includes around 50,000 distinct CDR3 sequences, 5.5% to 8% of them seen just once. The chain couples TRBV20-1 to TRBJ1-1; 9 nucleotides match TRBD1. This TCR was sampled from a human donor with pleural tuberculosis. CDR3 coding DNA: TGCAGTGCTAGAGATGACAGGGGGATGAGCACTGAAGCTTTCTTT. Translating it yields CSARDDRGMSTEAFF.